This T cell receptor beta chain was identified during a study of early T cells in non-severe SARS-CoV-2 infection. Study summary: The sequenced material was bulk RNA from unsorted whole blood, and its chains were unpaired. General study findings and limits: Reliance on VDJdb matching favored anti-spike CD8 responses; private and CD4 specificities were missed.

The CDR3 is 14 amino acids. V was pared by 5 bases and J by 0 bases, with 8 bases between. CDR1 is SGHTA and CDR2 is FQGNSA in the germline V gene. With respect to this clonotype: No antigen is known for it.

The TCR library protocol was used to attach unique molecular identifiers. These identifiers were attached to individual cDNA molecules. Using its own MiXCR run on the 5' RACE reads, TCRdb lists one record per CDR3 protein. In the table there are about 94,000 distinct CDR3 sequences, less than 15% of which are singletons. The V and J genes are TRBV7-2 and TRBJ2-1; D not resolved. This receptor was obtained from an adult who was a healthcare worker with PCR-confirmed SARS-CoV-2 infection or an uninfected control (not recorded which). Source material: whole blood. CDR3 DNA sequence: TGTGCCAGCAGCCAAGACATCTCCTACAATGAGCAGTTCTTC. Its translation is CASSQDISYNEQFF.